The 25 T cell receptor beta chains listed next were all sequenced from one sample in a study of regulatory and conventional T cells in RAG deficiency. Profiling relied on immunoSEQ multiplex PCR, and the TCRdb table lists in-frame clones only, not all of them. The data show roughly 30,000 clones, more than 90% seen once. Blood CD4+ CD25-low CD127-high conventional T cells supplied the genomic DNA template. These same records also appear under a second study, on regulatory T cells. That paper states: Primers: 52 TRBV forward and 13 TRBJ reverse.

The material sequenced was CD25- CD4+ T cells sorted from blood. These receptors originate from a human donor in good health.

The chain is built from TRBV10-1 and TRBJ1-1; TRBD1 matches at 7 bases. Germline CDR1 reads WNHNN; CDR2 reads SYGVQD (reference sequence). The CDR3 extends over 13 amino acids. The V gene end was trimmed by 5 bases and the J gene end by 5 bases; junction bases not matched to a gene: 5. The CDR3 bases are TGCGCCAGCAGTTTTCAGGGGGGTACTGAAGCTTTCTTT. This translates into CASSFQGGTEAFF.

The V call is TRBV6-4, the J call TRBJ1-1; 7 bases are shared with TRBD1. The CDR3 consists of 15 residues. CDR1 and CDR2 (germline): MRHNA, SNTAGT. Germline trimming cut 2 bases from V and 7 bases from J; bases unmatched to any gene: 10. In DNA form, the CDR3 reads TGTGCCAGCAGTGACCGAGGGGGCATTAAGATTGAAGCTTTCTTT. This translates into CASSDRGGIKIEAFF.

The chain links TRBV18 to TRBJ1-1, with D unresolved. V was pared by 1 base and J by 7 bases, with 13 bases between. This CDR3 contains 14 residues. Germline V lookup: CDR1 KGHSH, CDR2 LQKENI. The CDR3 nucleotides read TGTGCCAGCTCACCACTTGGTAGTTCCATTGAAGCTTTCTTT. Translation: CASSPLGSSIEAFF.

V is TRBV2 and J is TRBJ2-7, with 12 bases identical to TRBD1. Trimming removed 3 bases from V and 6 bases from J; junction bases left unmatched: 6. CDR1 is SNHLY and CDR2 is FYNNEI in the germline V gene. CDR3 length equals 15 residues. The CDR3 loop is CASSDPGQGAGEQYF. CDR3 nucleotide sequence: TGTGCCAGCAGTGACCCGGGACAGGGGGCTGGCGAGCAGTACTTC.

This chain joins TRBV12-5 and TRBJ1-3, with TRBD1 identical over 10 bases. This CDR3 spans 16 amino acids. Trimming took 6 bases from V and 1 from J; bases not matched to a gene: 6. Germline V gene data show CDR1 as LGHNT and CDR2 as FRNRAP. The CDR3 reads CASGRGGQGSGNTIYF. DNA of the CDR3: TGTGCTAGTGGGAGGGGGGGACAGGGGTCTGGAAACACCATATATTTT.

V is TRBV7-2 and J is TRBJ2-7; TRBD1 is a possible D gene (6 bases). Trimming cost V 5 bases and J 4 bases, with 15 bases left between them. In germline, CDR1 is SGHTA, CDR2 FQGNSA. CDR3 size: 14 residues. CDR3 nucleotide sequence: TGTGCCAGCAGCACGATCGGGACACCTTACGAGCAGTACTTC. It is translated as CASSTIGTPYEQYF.

The rearrangement uses TRBV2 and TRBJ2-5; D not resolved. V lost 6 bases to trimming and J lost 1 base, with 3 bases between them. Germline assignment: CDR1 SNHLY and CDR2 FYNNEI. This CDR3 spans 11 amino acids. The CDR3 bases are TGTGCCAGCAGCCTCCAAGAGACCCAGTACTTC. It translates to CASSLQETQYF.

The chain links TRBV30 to TRBJ2-7, with TRBD2 as a possible D gene (5 bases). Germline CDR1 and CDR2: GTSNPN and SVGIG (reference sequence). The length of the CDR3 is 12 residues. The ends were cut back, 3 bases at V and 10 bases at J, with 16 bases in the middle. The CDR3 DNA sequence: TGTGCCTGGAGCCCCGGGGTCCGTGAACAGTACTTC. This encodes CAWSPGVREQYF.

The rearrangement joins TRBV30 to TRBJ1-1, with 7 bases identical to TRBD1. Germline lookup yields CDR1 GTSNPN and CDR2 SVGIG (reference sequence). Trimming removed 1 base from V and 7 bases from J; junction bases left unmatched: 12. The CDR3 runs to 15 residues. The CDR3 loop is CAWSGGQPYSLEAFF. As DNA, the CDR3 is TGTGCCTGGAGTGGGGGACAGCCTTATAGTCTTGAAGCTTTCTTT.

V and J are TRBV14 and TRBJ2-7, with a tentative D call TRBD1 (6 bases). Germline V gives CDR1 SGHDN, CDR2 FVKESK. V lost 1 base to trimming and J lost 0 bases, with 7 bases between them. The CDR3 has 14 amino acids. The CDR3 region is CASSQVGGSYEQYF. CDR3 in DNA: TGTGCCAGCAGCCAAGTAGGGGGCTCCTACGAGCAGTACTTC.

V and J are TRBV14 and TRBJ2-7; TRBD2 matches at 9 bases. The CDR3 is 13 residues long. Trimming cost V 5 bases and J 6 bases; bases outside gene matches: 5. The germline CDR1 and CDR2 sequences are SGHDN and FVKESK. The DNA for the CDR3 is TGTGCCAGCAGCAATAGCGGGAGCGGCGAGCAGTACTTC. Residues: CASSNSGSGEQYF.

The chain employs TRBV5-5 and TRBJ2-7, with D possibly matching TRBD2 (5 bases). V was trimmed by 0 bases and J by 3 bases, leaving 13 bases between them. The V gene's germline CDR1 is SGHKS and CDR2 YYEKEE (reference sequence). The CDR3 is made up of 15 amino acids. Written as DNA, the CDR3 is TGTGCCAGCAGCTTGGCTTACTCTGCGGGCTACGAGCAGTACTTC. It translates to CASSLAYSAGYEQYF.

V and J are TRBV27 and TRBJ2-5; D unresolved. The end of the DNA fits TRBJ2-7 better, so the J call may be wrong. Germline V CDR1 and CDR2: MNHEY, SMNVEV (reference sequence). The CDR3 contains 13 residues. The CDR3: CASSLDSFYEQYF. CDR3 nucleotide sequence: TGTGCCAGCAGTCTCGACTCTTTCTACGAGCAGTACTTC.

The chain is built from TRBV18 and TRBJ2-3, with TRBD1 matching 9 bases. The CDR3 consists of 16 residues. V lost 3 bases, J lost 6 bases, and 10 bases stayed unmatched. Germline lookup yields CDR1 KGHSH and CDR2 LQKENI. CDR3 in DNA: TGTGCCAGCTCACCTACCGGGACAGGGAAGCCGGATACGCAGTATTTT. Residues: CASSPTGTGKPDTQYF. Filled out from reference TRBV18 and TRBJ2-3, the complete variable domain reads NAGVMQNPRHLVRRRGQEARLRCSPMKGHSHVYWYRQLPEEGLKFMVYLQKENIIDESGMPKERFSAEFPKEGPSILRIQQVVRGDSAAYFCASSPTGTGKPDTQYFGPGTRLTVL.

The J gene is TRBJ2-1, the V gene TRBV11-3, with 9 nucleotides matching TRBD2. V was clipped by 3 bases and J by 0 bases; unmatched bases: 9. The V gene's germline CDR1 is SGHNT and CDR2 YENEEA. The CDR3 runs to 18 residues. The CDR3 DNA follows: TGTGCCAGCAGCTTGGCTAGCGGGGCCCTAAGCTCCTACAATGAGCAGTTCTTC. This gives the protein CASSLASGALSSYNEQFF. The entire variable domain, with the rest obtained from reference TRBV11-3 and TRBJ2-1, is as follows: EAGVVQSPRYKIIEKKQPVAFWCNPISGHNTLYWYLQNLGQGPELLIRYENEEAVDDSQLPKDRFSAERLKGVDSTLKIQPAELGDSAVYLCASSLASGALSSYNEQFFGPGTRLTVL.

Comment on this clone: A junction end diverges from the germline sequence, so it may reflect a read error. The chain is built from TRBV7-7 and TRBJ2-5, with a weak D call TRBD2 (5 bases). Germline CDR1 is SSHAT and CDR2 is FNYEAQ (reference sequence). This CDR3 is built from 16 residues. CDR3 nucleotide sequence: TGTGCCAGCAGCCTAGCCGACAAGCCATATGGCGACCTCCAGTACTTC. It translates to CASSLADKPYGDLQYF.

CDR3 coding DNA: TGTGCCAGCAGTTTCGGACAGGGGGCGAAAAACATTCAGTACTTC. Protein product: CASSFGQGAKNIQYF. The genes are TRBV6-6 and TRBJ2-4; TRBD1 matches 11 bases. The germline V gene has CDR1 MNHNY and CDR2 SVGAGI (reference sequence). Germline trimming cut 4 bases from V and 4 bases from J; bases unmatched to any gene: 3. This CDR3 region has 15 residues.

Comment on this clone: Relative to the germline gene, one junction end is altered; a read error may explain this. The rearrangement uses TRBV7-7 and TRBJ2-1; D might be TRBD2 (5 bases). The CDR3 covers 13 residues. The germline V gene has CDR1 SSHAT and CDR2 FNYEAQ (reference sequence). The CDR3: CASSPYRGNEQFF. The CDR3, as DNA: TGTGCTAGCAGCCCCTACCGGGGAAATGAGCAGTTCTTC.

This clone showed up just once. This chain uses TRBV27 with TRBJ1-2; no definite D call. CDR3 size: 15 residues. V lost 0 bases and J 4 bases, leaving 12 bases between the germline ends. Germline CDR1 and CDR2: MNHEY and SMNVEV (reference sequence). The CDR3 protein is CASSLSLRSFYGYTF. As DNA, the CDR3 is TGTGCCAGCAGTTTATCTCTCCGGAGTTTCTATGGCTACACCTTC.

This clone was recorded only once. The chain uses TRBV5-1 and TRBJ2-5; possibly TRBD2 for D (5 bases). Trimming pared 4 bases from V and 4 bases from J, leaving 14 bases between. From germline, CDR1 is SGHRS and CDR2 YFSETQ. There are 14 residues in the CDR3. The CDR3, as DNA: TGCGCCAGCAGCCCCCTCGGAGGCCGAGAGACCCAGTACTTC. This gives the protein CASSPLGGRETQYF.

The chain carries TRBV19 and TRBJ1-2; D gene ambiguous. The CDR3 spans 13 residues. CDR1 is LNHDA and CDR2 is SQIVND in the germline V gene (reference sequence). Trimming left V 6 bases short and J 0 bases short, with 8 bases between. The CDR3 DNA follows: TGTGCCAGTAGCCCCCAATCTAACTATGGCTACACCTTC. It codes for CASSPQSNYGYTF.

The chain employs TRBV7-8 and TRBJ1-1; a weak D match, TRBD1 (5 bases). Deletions cut 1 base from V and 1 base from J, with 7 bases between. This CDR3 spans 14 amino acids. The germline V gene has CDR1 SGHVS and CDR2 FQNEAQ. CDR3 protein: CASSLVQGNTEAFF. The CDR3 region has the DNA TGTGCCAGCAGCTTAGTGCAGGGGAACACTGAAGCTTTCTTT. Variable domain in full (rest from reference TRBV7-8 and TRBJ1-1): GAGVSQSPRYKVAKRGQDVALRCDPISGHVSLFWYQQALGQGPEFLTYFQNEAQLDKSGLPSDRFFAERPEGSVSTLKIQRTQQEDSAVYLCASSLVQGNTEAFFGQGTRLTVV.

The rearrangement joins TRBV4-2 to TRBJ2-2; 8 bases map to TRBD2. V lost 3 bases, J lost 3 bases, and 3 bases stayed unmatched. CDR1 and CDR2 from the germline V gene are LGHNA and YNFKEQ. This CDR3 comprises 15 residues. CDR3 loop: CASSQSGSDTGELFF. The CDR3 bases are TGTGCCAGCAGCCAGAGCGGGAGCGACACCGGGGAGCTGTTTTTT.

The chain combines TRBV18 with TRBJ2-2, with D possibly being TRBD1 (5 bases). The CDR3 consists of 16 residues. The germline V gene has CDR1 KGHSH and CDR2 LQKENI. Trimming pared 3 bases from V and 5 bases from J, leaving 16 bases between. The CDR3 reads CASSPMARAGTGELFF. CDR3 DNA: TGTGCCAGCTCACCCATGGCCAGGGCCGGGACCGGGGAGCTGTTTTTT.

The CDR3 DNA follows: TGTGCCAGCAGCTTAGACCAGGTCTACAATGAGCAGTTCTTC. Translation gives CASSLDQVYNEQFF. This chain uses TRBV13 with TRBJ2-1, with D unclear. V gave up 1 base and J gave up 3 bases, with 7 bases separating them. CDR3 size: 14 residues. Looked up from germline, CDR1 is PRHDT and CDR2 is FYEKMQ (reference sequence).